This is a list of T cell receptor beta chains from one sample in a study of blood T cell repertoires in COVID-19. Profiling relied on immunoSEQ multiplex PCR, and the TCRdb table lists in-frame clones only, not all of them. The sample holds some 49,000 clones, 81% seen once. Sequencing input: peripheral blood. The receptor source for this set is a woman of 80 years or more with COVID-19, enrolled during active disease. Each CDR3 is given with its conserved first and last residue. The D gene is left open where the match is weak. Rows give clone size only sometimes, using once, few, many, or a class for an expanded clone.

v_call,j_call,d_call,clone_size,cdr3_aa,cdr3_nt
TRBV9,TRBJ2-1,TRBD1,-,CASSPHPVGTGGNEQFF,TGTGCCAGCAGCCCACACCCCGTCGGGACAGGGGGCAATGAGCAGTTCTTC
TRBV5-8,TRBJ1-5,-,-,CASTLDSHQPQHF,TGTGCCAGCACCTTGGACAGTCATCAGCCCCAGCATTTT
TRBV6-4,TRBJ2-1,TRBD2,-,CASSVLAGAYNEQFF,TGTGCCAGCAGCGTCCTAGCGGGGGCCTACAATGAGCAGTTCTTC
TRBV19,TRBJ2-1,TRBD1,-,CASSLQGALSYNEQFF,TGTGCCAGTAGTTTACAGGGGGCTTTGTCCTACAATGAGCAGTTCTTC
TRBV28,TRBJ2-2,-,-,CASSPPGRANTGELFF,TGTGCCAGCAGTCCCCCAGGCAGGGCCAACACCGGGGAGCTGTTTTTT
TRBV28,TRBJ2-5,-,-,CASSEEYQETQYF,TGTGCCAGCAGTGAAGAGTACCAAGAGACCCAGTACTTC
TRBV2,TRBJ1-6,-,many,CASSRVRRDGSFQNSPLHF,TGTGCCAGCAGTAGAGTCAGGCGGGACGGAAGTTTTCAAAATTCACCCCTCCACTTT
TRBV3-1/TRBV3-2,TRBJ2-5,-,-,CASTQAETQYF,TGTGCCAGCACCCAAGCGGAGACCCAGTACTTC
TRBV3-1/TRBV3-2,TRBJ1-3,-,-,CASSESDIRNTIYF,TGTGCCAGCAGCGAATCGGACATTCGCAACACCATATATTTT
TRBV27,TRBJ1-2,TRBD1,-,CASRASGTALSYGYTF,TGTGCCAGCAGGGCTTCCGGGACAGCCCTTAGCTATGGCTACACCTTC
TRBV5-4,TRBJ2-3,TRBD2,-,CASSSRLAPDTQYF,TGTGCCAGCAGCTCACGACTAGCACCAGATACGCAGTATTTT
TRBV19,TRBJ1-2,TRBD1,-,CASSMGTAIGYGYTF,TGTGCCAGTAGTATGGGGACAGCTATCGGCTATGGCTACACCTTC
TRBV7-3,TRBJ2-5,TRBD2,-,CASSLRVGGSGETQYF,TGTGCCAGCAGCTTAAGGGTTGGCGGGAGCGGAGAGACCCAGTACTTC
TRBV18,TRBJ2-2,-,-,CASSLTANTGELFF,TGTGCCAGCTCACTCACAGCGAACACCGGGGAGCTGTTTTTT
TRBV28,TRBJ2-1,TRBD2,-,CASSLAGLGSSYNEQFF,TGTGCCAGCAGTTTAGCAGGACTAGGAAGCTCCTACAATGAGCAGTTCTTC
TRBV3-1/TRBV3-2,TRBJ1-6,TRBD1,-,CASSQVRQGNSPLHF,TGTGCCAGCAGCCAAGTACGACAGGGTAATTCACCCCTCCACTTT
TRBV6-5,TRBJ2-7,-,-,CASSPGQRAYEQYF,TGTGCCAGCAGCCCGGGACAGCGGGCCTACGAGCAGTACTTC
TRBV5-1,TRBJ2-5,-,-,CASSVDSPETQYF,TGCGCCAGCAGCGTTGACTCCCCAGAGACCCAGTACTTC
TRBV4-1,TRBJ1-1,-,-,CASSQSGNAEAFF,TGCGCCAGCAGCCAATCCGGGAACGCTGAAGCTTTCTTT
TRBV2,TRBJ1-2,TRBD1,-,CASRDRVNTNYGYTF,TGTGCCAGTCGGGACAGGGTGAATACTAACTATGGCTACACCTTC
TRBV18,TRBJ1-1,-,-,CASSLARNTEAFF,TGTGCCAGCTCCCTCGCGAGGAACACTGAAGCTTTCTTT
TRBV7-3,TRBJ2-7,-,-,CASSLQGGGYEQYF,TGTGCCAGCAGCTTACAGGGAGGCGGCTACGAGCAGTACTTC
TRBV5-1,TRBJ2-5,TRBD1,once,CASSLAYLDRGSETQYF,TGCGCCAGCAGCTTGGCTTACCTTGACAGGGGGTCAGAGACCCAGTACTTC
TRBV20-1,TRBJ2-1,-,once,CSARFGNEQFF,TGCAGTGCTAGATTCGGCAATGAGCAGTTCTTC
TRBV5-1,TRBJ2-5,TRBD2,-,CASSPLAGVLETQYF,TGCGCCAGCAGCCCCCTAGCGGGAGTACTAGAGACCCAGTACTTC
TRBV3-1/TRBV3-2,TRBJ1-4,-,-,CASSSRVSGEKLFF,TGTGCCAGCAGCTCCCGGGTTTCGGGTGAAAAACTGTTTTTT
TRBV24-1,TRBJ1-2,-,-,CATKPGRGINYGYTF,TGTGCCACCAAACCGGGAAGGGGGATAAACTATGGCTACACCTTC
TRBV30,TRBJ1-1,-,-,CACQGPTEAFF,TGTGCCTGCCAGGGTCCCACTGAAGCTTTCTTT
TRBV10-1,TRBJ2-2,TRBD2,-,CASLRTSGRADTGELFF,TGCGCCAGCCTTAGGACTAGCGGGAGGGCTGACACCGGGGAGCTGTTTTTT
TRBV7-3,TRBJ2-3,TRBD2,-,CASSLEGLADGGNTQYF,TGTGCCAGCAGCTTGGAGGGACTAGCGGATGGGGGTAATACGCAGTATTTT
TRBV18,TRBJ1-1,-,few,CASSLQTEMGNTEAFF,TGTGCCAGCTCACTTCAGACAGAGATGGGGAACACTGAAGCTTTCTTT
TRBV6-5,TRBJ1-2,-,once,CASRSQGNNYGYTF,TGTGCCAGCAGATCCCAGGGAAATAACTATGGCTACACCTTC
TRBV18,TRBJ1-4,TRBD1,-,CASSPKTGANEKLFF,TGTGCCAGCTCACCGAAGACAGGGGCTAATGAAAAACTGTTTTTT
TRBV27,TRBJ1-2,TRBD1,-,CASSLDRATNYGYTF,TGTGCCAGCAGTTTGGACAGGGCGACGAACTATGGCTACACCTTC
TRBV2,TRBJ2-7,TRBD1,-,CASSRQGYEQYF,TGTGCCAGCAGCCGACAGGGCTACGAGCAGTACTTC
TRBV2,TRBJ2-5,TRBD2,-,CASKVLAGSQETQYF,TGTGCCAGCAAGGTGTTAGCGGGGTCTCAAGAGACCCAGTACTTC
TRBV3-1/TRBV3-2,TRBJ1-5,-,-,CATGGTANQPQHF,TGTGCCACCGGGGGGACTGCTAATCAGCCCCAGCATTTT
TRBV6-5,TRBJ2-7,TRBD2,once,CASSLASGSYEQYF,TGTGCCAGCAGTTTGGCTAGCGGATCCTACGAGCAGTACTTC
TRBV28,TRBJ1-1,-,-,CASKAGLQGRREAFF,TGTGCCAGCAAGGCAGGCCTTCAGGGTCGTCGGGAAGCTTTCTTT
TRBV11-1,TRBJ2-7,TRBD2,few,CASSSERGLGLGEQYF,TGTGCCAGCAGCTCCGAGCGGGGTCTTGGGTTGGGCGAGCAGTACTTC